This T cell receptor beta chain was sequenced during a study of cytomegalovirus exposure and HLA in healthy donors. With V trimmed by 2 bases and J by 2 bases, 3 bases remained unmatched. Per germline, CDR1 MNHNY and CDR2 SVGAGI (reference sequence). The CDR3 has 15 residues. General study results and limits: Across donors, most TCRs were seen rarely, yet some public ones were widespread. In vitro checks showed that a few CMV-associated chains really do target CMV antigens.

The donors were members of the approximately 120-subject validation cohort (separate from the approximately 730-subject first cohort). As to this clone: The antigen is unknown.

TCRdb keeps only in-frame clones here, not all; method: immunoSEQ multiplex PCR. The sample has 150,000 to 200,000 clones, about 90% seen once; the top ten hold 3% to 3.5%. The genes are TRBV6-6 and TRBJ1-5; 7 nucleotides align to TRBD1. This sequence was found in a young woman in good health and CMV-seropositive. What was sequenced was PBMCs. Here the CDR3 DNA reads TGTGCCAGCAGTTACGACGGGACAGGCAATCAGCCCCAGCATTTT. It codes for CASSYDGTGNQPQHF.